A selection of T cell receptor beta chains follows, all from one sample in a study of response to subunit inactivated influenza vaccine. TCRdb independently ran MiXCR on the RT-PCR reads; one entry per CDR3 protein. This sample has roughly 790,000 distinct CDR3 sequences; around 20% occur once, and the top ten carry roughly a tenth. The starting material was PBMCs from blood, obtained roughly 5 days after vaccination. These receptor sequences come from a man aged 50-59 years who received an inactivated influenza vaccine. Both conserved end residues are part of each CDR3. Fields, in order: V gene, J gene, clone size, D gene, CDR3 protein, CDR3 DNA. The D gene is left open where the match is weak. Clone size is not always given. Where it is, it says once, few, many or a class for expanded clones.

>TRBV5-1|TRBJ2-3|.|.
CASSSPFEGVHRDTQYF
TGCGCCAGCAGCTCCCCTTTTGAGGGGGTCCACCGGGATACGCAGTATTTT
>TRBV30|TRBJ2-1|.|TRBD1
CAWEKGGGEQFF
TGTGCCTGGGAAAAAGGGGGCGGTGAGCAGTTCTTC
>TRBV27|TRBJ1-2|.|.
CASSRAGILNGYTF
TGTGCCAGCAGCCGGGCAGGGATTCTTAATGGCTACACCTTC
>TRBV4-1|TRBJ1-6|.|.
CASSQDGSYNSPLHF
TGCGCCAGCAGCCAAGATGGTTCCTATAATTCACCCCTCCACTTT
>TRBV6-2/TRBV6-3|TRBJ1-2|.|TRBD1
CASSYFRGGWTGILNYGYTF
TGTGCCAGCAGTTACTTTAGGGGAGGTTGGACAGGGATCCTTAACTATGGCTACACCTTC
>TRBV6-5|TRBJ1-1|few|.
CASSYSTGWNTEAFF
TGTGCCAGCAGTTACTCCACAGGTTGGAACACTGAAGCTTTCTTT
>TRBV4-2|TRBJ2-2|.|.
CASSQGMDSLTGELFF
TGTGCCAGCAGCCAGGGGATGGACAGCCTCACCGGGGAGCTGTTTTTT
>TRBV29-1|TRBJ2-1|few|.
CSVDLSGEVNEQFF
TGCAGCGTTGATCTTAGCGGAGAGGTAAATGAGCAGTTCTTC
>TRBV15|TRBJ2-7|.|.
CATSRGGWSSYEQYF
TGTGCCACCAGCAGAGGAGGGTGGAGCTCCTACGAGCAGTACTTC
>TRBV12-3/TRBV12-4|TRBJ2-5|many|.
CASSFSHSAQETQYF
TGTGCCAGCAGTTTTTCACACTCCGCCCAAGAGACCCAGTACTTC
>TRBV20-1|TRBJ2-7|.|TRBD2
CSASSGTSGSYEQYF
TGCAGTGCCTCCTCCGGGACTAGCGGTTCCTACGAGCAGTACTTC
>TRBV5-6|TRBJ2-5|few|TRBD2
CASSLARGSRETQYF
TGTGCCAGCAGCTTGGCTCGCGGGAGTCGGGAGACCCAGTACTTC
>TRBV15|TRBJ2-7|few|.
CATSRDSGRSYEQYF
TGTGCCACCAGCAGAGATTCGGGGAGATCCTACGAGCAGTACTTC
>TRBV7-9|TRBJ2-2|few|TRBD1
CASSPRQGRSGELFF
TGTGCCAGCAGCCCTCGACAGGGCCGGTCCGGGGAGCTGTTTTTT
>TRBV7-2|TRBJ2-1|few|TRBD2
CASSLGTRLRGNEQFF
TGTGCCAGCAGCTTAGGGACTAGGCTACGGGGCAATGAGCAGTTCTTC
>TRBV12-3/TRBV12-4|TRBJ2-1|.|.
CASRWGDEQFF
TGTGCCAGCAGATGGGGCGATGAGCAGTTCTTC
>TRBV27|TRBJ1-2|many|.
CASSGTPSGYGYTF
TGTGCCAGCAGTGGGACACCAAGTGGGTATGGCTACACCTTC
>TRBV7-2|TRBJ2-1|.|TRBD2
CASSFTSGEQFF
TGTGCCAGCAGCTTCACTAGCGGAGAGCAGTTCTTC
>TRBV4-3|TRBJ2-3|.|.
CASSQEVRASWSDTQYF
TGCGCCAGCAGCCAAGAGGTCCGGGCTAGCTGGTCGGATACGCAGTATTTT
>TRBV4-2|TRBJ1-4|few|.
CASSQDYNEKLFF
TGTGCCAGCAGCCAGGATTATAATGAAAAACTGTTTTTT
>TRBV29-1|TRBJ2-5|many|TRBD1
CSVAGQVVGTQYF
TGCAGCGTGGCGGGACAGGTGGTAGGGACCCAGTACTTC
>TRBV5-1|TRBJ2-3|.|TRBD1
CASSISRTGGRDTQYF
TGCGCCAGCAGCATTTCCCGGACAGGGGGGAGGGATACGCAGTATTTT
>TRBV5-1|TRBJ1-2|.|.
CASSLGDKIYGYTF
TGCGCCAGCAGCTTGGGGGACAAGATCTATGGCTACACCTTC
>TRBV7-2|TRBJ2-3|many|.
CASSLVGQLSSTDTQYF
TGTGCCAGCAGCTTAGTCGGGCAACTGAGTAGCACAGATACGCAGTATTTT
>TRBV5-1|TRBJ2-2|few|.
CASSLRVPNTGELFF
TGCGCCAGCAGCTTGAGGGTGCCGAACACCGGGGAGCTGTTTTTT
>TRBV7-3|TRBJ2-1|.|.
CASSLDGSVNNEQFF
TGTGCCAGCAGCTTGGACGGGAGTGTCAACAATGAGCAGTTCTTC
>TRBV11-2|TRBJ2-7|.|.
CASSSELQGGLDEQYF
TGTGCCAGCAGCTCAGAGCTACAGGGGGGGCTCGACGAGCAGTACTTC
>TRBV7-9|TRBJ2-5|.|.
CASSLLQGQETQYF
TGTGCCAGCAGCTTACTGCAGGGACAAGAGACCCAGTACTTC
>TRBV29-1|TRBJ2-2|.|.
CSVDVRDGTGELFF
TGCAGCGTTGACGTCAGGGACGGCACCGGGGAGCTGTTTTTT
>TRBV7-8|TRBJ1-4|.|.
CARSPGILNEKLFF
TGTGCCAGGAGCCCTGGGATTTTAAATGAAAAACTGTTTTTT
>TRBV4-2|TRBJ2-7|many|.
CASSQEPGDYEQYF
TGTGCCAGCAGCCAAGAACCGGGGGACTACGAGCAGTACTTC
>TRBV7-9|TRBJ2-5|.|TRBD2
CASSLETSGKETQYF
TGTGCCAGCAGCTTAGAGACTAGCGGAAAAGAGACCCAGTACTTC
>TRBV5-5|TRBJ2-7|.|TRBD1
CASSLAVGRGEQYF
TGTGCCAGCAGCTTGGCCGTGGGCAGGGGGGAGCAGTACTTC
>TRBV5-1|TRBJ2-5|.|.
CASSLFAGETYFF
TGCGCCAGCAGCTTGTTCGCAGGGGAAACTTACTTCTTC
>TRBV5-5|TRBJ2-1|.|.
CASSPVGQASSYNEQFF
TGTGCCAGCAGCCCCGTTGGGCAGGCGAGCTCCTACAATGAGCAGTTCTTC
>TRBV5-1|TRBJ2-1|many|.
CASSPRSLSSYNEQFF
TGCGCCAGCAGCCCCCGTTCTCTGAGCTCCTACAATGAGCAGTTCTTC
>TRBV25-1|TRBJ2-1|.|TRBD2
CASSDPTSFYNEQFF
TGCGCCAGCAGTGACCCGACTAGCTTCTACAATGAGCAGTTCTTC
>TRBV2|TRBJ1-2|.|.
CASSDAGPYGYTF
TGTGCCAGCAGTGACGCGGGGCCCTATGGCTACACCTTC
>TRBV19|TRBJ2-7|.|.
CASSMGPGTYEQYF
TGTGCCAGTAGTATGGGTCCGGGGACCTACGAGCAGTACTTC
>TRBV7-2|TRBJ1-1|few|TRBD1
CASSLVGRGHTEAFF
TGTGCCAGCAGCTTAGTGGGCAGGGGGCACACTGAAGCTTTCTTT
>TRBV6-2/TRBV6-3|TRBJ1-2|few|.
CASSYPGRTYGYTF
TGTGCCAGCAGTTACCCCGGACGGACCTATGGCTACACCTTC
>TRBV12-3/TRBV12-4|TRBJ1-2|many|.
CASSSGSRYGYTF
TGTGCCAGCAGTTCCGGGTCGCGGTATGGCTACACCTTC
>TRBV5-1|TRBJ1-4|.|.
CASSLSIPTNEKLFF
TGCGCCAGCAGCTTGTCAATTCCAACTAATGAAAAACTGTTTTTT
>TRBV4-3|TRBJ2-5|few|TRBD2
CASSKGLVYETQYF
TGCGCCAGCAGCAAAGGACTAGTGTATGAGACCCAGTACTTC
>TRBV20-1|TRBJ2-7|few|.
CSARVPGARYEQYF
TGCAGTGCTAGAGTTCCGGGGGCCAGGTACGAGCAGTACTTC
>TRBV18|TRBJ2-7|.|.
CASSPTAFYEQYF
TGTGCCAGCTCCCCGACGGCCTTCTACGAGCAGTACTTC
>TRBV6-1|TRBJ1-2|few|TRBD1
CASRETDRVNYGYTF
TGTGCCAGCAGGGAGACTGACAGGGTTAACTATGGCTACACCTTC
>TRBV5-1|TRBJ2-1|.|.
CASRPTGLAYNEQFF
TGCGCCAGCAGACCCACAGGACTCGCCTACAATGAGCAGTTCTTC
>TRBV7-3|TRBJ2-1|.|.
CASSPPGPTREQFF
TGTGCCAGCAGCCCACCCGGTCCGACCCGTGAGCAGTTCTTC
>TRBV18|TRBJ2-7|.|.
CASSPPTTTYEQYF
TGTGCCAGCTCACCACCGACTACGACCTACGAGCAGTACTTC
>TRBV14|TRBJ2-7|.|.
CASSQGTTSSYEQYF
TGTGCCAGCAGCCAAGGAACTACCTCCTCCTACGAGCAGTACTTC